Described below is a single T cell receptor (beta chain) sequence and its context. The data derive from a study of T cell responses to AZD1222 COVID-19 vaccine. Germline V gives CDR1 SEHNR, CDR2 FQNEAQ (reference sequence). V gave up 4 bases and J gave up 4 bases; unmatched junction bases: 4. The CDR3 totals 14 residues. Measured with immunoSEQ multiplex PCR; TCRdb has only the in-frame clones, and not every one. In the table there are 140,000 to 150,000 clones, about 93% of which are singletons. The receptor's source is an adult in good health. Here the sequenced sample was peripheral blood, taken on day 0 of AZD1222 vaccination. The rearrangement links TRBV7-9 to TRBJ1-3; 7 bases line up with TRBD1. In DNA, the CDR3 is TGTGCCAGCAGCTCTCCGGGACAGGGAAACACCATATATTTT. Encoded protein: CASSSPGQGNTIYF.